This T cell receptor beta chain is drawn from a study of technical replicates of blood from a handful of donors. Germline-derived CDR1 and CDR2 are SGHRS and YFSETQ. V lost 4 bases and J lost 4; bases outside the gene matches: 5. This CDR3 is 17 amino acids long. Here immunoSEQ multiplex PCR was the method, and the copy in TCRdb shows in-frame clones only, minus some. Of roughly 100,000 clones listed, 90% to 97% were seen once; the top ten hold about 0.35%. The chain couples TRBV5-1 to TRBJ2-2; 15 bases fit TRBD2. This receptor was obtained from a human donor in good health. The material sequenced was T cells isolated from PBMCs. The CDR3 here is CASSGGLAGGSTGELFF. The CDR3, as DNA: TGCGCCAGCAGCGGGGGACTAGCGGGAGGTAGCACCGGGGAGCTGTTTTTT.